This T cell receptor (beta chain) is from a study of CD8 T cells in ankylosing spondylitis. Study results and caveats: Significant enrichment of disease-linked clones was reportedly seen in matched ankylosing spondylitis synovial fluid. The study identified a TCR beta motif of fewer than 10 highly homologous variants that appeared characteristic of ankylosing spondylitis blood.

Quantitative molecular-barcoded 5'-RACE generated the TCR beta libraries. TCRdb called the 5' RACE reads again in MiXCR, with one record for every CDR3 protein. The sample yields around 770,000 distinct CDR3 sequences, about 11% seen once. Of note for this clonotype: Antigen unknown.

J was trimmed by 6 bases and V by 0 bases; bases with no gene match: 7. Germline CDR1 reads KGHSH; CDR2 reads LQKENI. The CDR3 spans 15 residues. The material sequenced was blood, either unsorted or a sorted T cell fraction (not recorded which). The V and J genes are TRBV18 and TRBJ2-7; TRBD2 matches 8 bases. The origin of this receptor is a male donor with ankylosing spondylitis. The CDR3 spells CASSPPTGGSREQYF. Here the CDR3 DNA reads TGTGCCAGCTCACCACCGACGGGGGGGTCACGCGAGCAGTACTTC. The full variable domain, rest sourced from reference TRBV18 and TRBJ2-7, is NAGVMQNPRHLVRRRGQEARLRCSPMKGHSHVYWYRQLPEEGLKFMVYLQKENIIDESGMPKERFSAEFPKEGPSILRIQQVVRGDSAAYFCASSPPTGGSREQYFGPGTRLTVT.